This TCR beta chain was sequenced during a study of cytomegalovirus exposure and HLA in healthy donors. Study-wide findings and caveats: Reports described diagnosis of cytomegalovirus status by the classifier as highly specific and sensitive. It was likely that a cluster of highly shared sequence variants was a sequencing artifact.

On this clone: Its target is not known.

Amplification used 60 Vbeta primers and 13 Jbeta primers. Authors' processing steps: In a later analysis, 70 million to 80 million unique TCR beta chains included roughly 11 million shared by two or more donors. Repertoires were generated with immunoSEQ multiplex PCR, while TCRdb's copy carries only in-frame clones and drops some. D and trimming were read from the DNA, whereas the V and J calls and clone size are those reported in that table. The table lists more than 95,000 clones, around a tenth of them singletons. Material: PBMCs. The receptor's source is a man in his forties or fifties in good health and CMV-seropositive.

CDR3 residues: CASSFTSGSGASTDTQYF. In DNA form, the CDR3 reads TGCGCCAGCAGCTTTACTAGCGGGAGTGGGGCTAGCACAGATACGCAGTATTTT. The chain is built from TRBV5-1 and TRBJ2-3; 11 bases agree with TRBD2. CDR1 and CDR2 (germline): SGHRS, YFSETQ. The V and J ends lost 2 bases and 0 bases, in that order; junction bases with no gene match: 8. This CDR3 is 18 amino acids long.